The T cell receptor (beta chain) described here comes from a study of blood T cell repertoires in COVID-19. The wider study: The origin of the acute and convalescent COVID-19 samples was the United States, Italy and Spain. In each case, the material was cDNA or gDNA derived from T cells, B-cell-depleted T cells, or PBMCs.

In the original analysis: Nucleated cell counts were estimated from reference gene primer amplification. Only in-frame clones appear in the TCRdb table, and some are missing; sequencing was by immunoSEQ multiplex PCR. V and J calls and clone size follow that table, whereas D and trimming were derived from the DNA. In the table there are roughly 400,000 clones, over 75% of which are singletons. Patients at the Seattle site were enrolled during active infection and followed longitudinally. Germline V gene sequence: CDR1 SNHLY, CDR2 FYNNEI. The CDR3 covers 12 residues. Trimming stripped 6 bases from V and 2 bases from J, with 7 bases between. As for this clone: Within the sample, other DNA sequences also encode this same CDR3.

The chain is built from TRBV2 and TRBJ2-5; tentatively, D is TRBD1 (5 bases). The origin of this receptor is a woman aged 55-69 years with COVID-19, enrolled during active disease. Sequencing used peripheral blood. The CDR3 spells CASRTVQETQYF. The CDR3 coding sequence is TGTGCCAGCAGGACAGTTCAAGAGACCCAGTACTTC.